Shown below are 32 T cell receptor beta chains from a single sample sequenced in a study of blood T cell repertoires in COVID-19. The assay was immunoSEQ multiplex PCR, and TCRdb's table has in-frame clones only and misses some. The sample carries some 97,000 clones, about 77% recorded once. Sequencing used peripheral blood. The receptors shown here come from a woman in her 70s with acute or convalescent COVID-19.

This clone was recorded a few times. The chain carries TRBV2 and TRBJ2-5; 9 positions agree with TRBD2. From germline, CDR1 is SNHLY and CDR2 FYNNEI. The CDR3 consists of 15 residues. V was pared by 8 bases and J by 5 bases, with 12 bases of the junction left unmatched. CDR3 protein: CASRQGSGGLETQYF. The CDR3 DNA sequence: TGTGCCAGCCGTCAAGGGAGCGGGGGGCTCGAGACCCAGTACTTC.

The chain has TRBV30 and TRBJ1-2, with a weak D call TRBD1 (6 bases). Trimming took off 3 bases at V and 0 bases at J, with 11 bases between the two ends. The CDR3 length is 14 residues. Germline assignment: CDR1 GTSNPN and CDR2 SVGIG (reference sequence). The CDR3, as DNA: TGTGCCTGGAGAGACAGGAGAACTAACTATGGCTACACCTTC. Residues: CAWRDRRTNYGYTF.

This clone was counted between two and nine times. This rearrangement joins TRBV7-2 to TRBJ1-1; 8 bases match TRBD1. The germline V gene has CDR1 SGHTA and CDR2 FQGNSA. V was clipped by 3 bases and J by 10 bases; unmatched bases: 7. The CDR3 sequence is 13 residues long. CDR3 amino acids: CASSFYRGEGAFF. The CDR3 DNA reads TGTGCCAGCAGCTTTTACAGGGGGGAGGGAGCTTTCTTT.

V gene TRBV12-3 or TRBV12-4 combines with J gene TRBJ1-1; 8 bases are a match to TRBD1. Trimming removed 9 bases from V and 4 bases from J; junction bases left unmatched: 7. The CDR3 runs 13 residues. CDR3 loop: CASKQGAGTEAFF. The CDR3, as DNA: TGTGCCAGTAAGCAGGGGGCGGGCACTGAAGCTTTCTTT.

The J gene is TRBJ2-1, the V gene TRBV18; 13 bases fit TRBD2. The CDR3 sequence is 16 residues long. Per the germline V gene, CDR1 is KGHSH and CDR2 is LQKENI. J gave up 7 bases and V 4 bases, and 7 bases lay outside the gene matches. The CDR3 loop reads CASSQPGLAGRNEQFF. CDR3 coding DNA: TGTGCCAGCTCACAACCGGGACTAGCGGGGCGTAATGAGCAGTTCTTC.

This clone was observed once. J is TRBJ1-4 and V is TRBV7-2, with D possibly matching TRBD1 (5 bases). With 1 base removed from V and 8 bases from J, the gap between germline ends came to 11 bases. The CDR3 spans 14 residues. The germline CDR1 and CDR2 sequences are SGHTA and FQGNSA. CDR3 bases: TGTGCCAGCAGCTTAGAAGCAGGGTTCGAAAAACTGTTTTTT. Its protein is CASSLEAGFEKLFF.

This chain uses TRBV5-1 with TRBJ1-5; 9 bases line up with TRBD1. Germline assignment: CDR1 SGHRS and CDR2 YFSETQ. V shed 1 base and J 7 bases; nucleotides not matched to a gene: 12. CDR3 size: 17 residues. The CDR3 region has the DNA TGCGCCAGCAGCTTGAATCGGGACAGGGCCGACGGGCAGCCCCAGCATTTT. Protein: CASSLNRDRADGQPQHF.

This clone was picked up a small number of times. This chain links TRBV11-2 with TRBJ2-7; D not certain. Trimming removed 5 bases from V and 3 bases from J, with 8 bases in between. CDR3 length: 12 amino acids. Germline CDR1 is SGHAT and CDR2 is FQNNGV. The CDR3 coding sequence is TGTGCCAGCAGCCAGGCTCGCTACGAGCAGTACGTC. Translation gives CASSQARYEQYV.

The chain has TRBV2 and TRBJ1-1, with TRBD1 matching 7 bases. The germline V gene encodes CDR1 SNHLY and CDR2 FYNNEI. J lost 0 bases, V lost 11 bases, and 12 bases had no gene match. This CDR3 region has 15 residues. CDR3 sequence: CAVQSGQSVNTEAFF. The CDR3 nucleotides read TGTGCCGTTCAATCGGGACAGAGCGTGAACACTGAAGCTTTCTTT.

The chain has TRBV1 and TRBJ2-7; the D call in the table, TRBD2, was not verified against the DNA. TRBV1 is annotated as a pseudogene. This CDR3 contains 16 residues. The CDR3 sequence: CTSRPDCSGVSYEQYV. The CDR3 DNA follows: TGCACCAGCAGACCTGACTGCAGCGGGGTCTCCTACGAGCAGTACGTC.

This clone was seen only a few times. J is TRBJ1-2 and V is TRBV11-1; D uncertain. V lost 3 bases and J lost 7, with 6 bases in between. Germline-derived CDR1 and CDR2 are SGHAT and FQDESV (reference sequence). The CDR3 covers 11 residues. CDR3 region: CASSFRGGYTF. The CDR3 nucleotides read TGTGCCAGCAGCTTTCGGGGTGGCTACACCTTC.

The chain employs TRBV12-3 or TRBV12-4 and TRBJ1-5; D is unclear. The CDR3 covers 12 residues. Trimming stripped 6 bases from V and 4 bases from J, with 7 bases between. The CDR3 reads CASRTLNQPQHF. The CDR3 coding sequence is TGTGCCAGCAGAACATTAAATCAGCCCCAGCATTTT.

The genes are TRBV14 and TRBJ1-6; no clear D gene. Germline assignment: CDR1 SGHDN and CDR2 FVKESK. The CDR3 is 13 amino acids. The germline V and J ends were trimmed by 3 bases and 14 bases, with 14 bases remaining between them. CDR3 sequence reads: CASSQSRPGSLHF. CDR3 sequence (DNA): TGTGCCAGCAGCCAGTCTCGGCCAGGCTCCCTCCACTTT.

This sequence joins TRBV11-2 and TRBJ2-1, with TRBD2 as a possible D gene (5 bases). Trimming left V 0 bases short and J 4 bases short, with 16 bases between. Germline V gives CDR1 SGHAT, CDR2 FQNNGV. This CDR3 contains 17 residues. CDR3 in amino acids: CASSLEKQLGDYNEQFF. The CDR3 nucleotides are TGTGCCAGCAGCTTAGAAAAGCAACTAGGAGATTACAATGAGCAGTTCTTC. Using reference TRBV11-2 and TRBJ2-1 for the parts outside the CDR3, the full variable domain is EAGVAQSPRYKIIEKRQSVAFWCNPISGHATLYWYQQILGQGPKLLIQFQNNGVVDDSQLPKDRFSAERLKGVDSTLKIQPAKLEDSAVYLCASSLEKQLGDYNEQFFGPGTRLTVL.

The J gene is TRBJ1-3, the V gene TRBV18; no definite D call. The germline CDR1 and CDR2 sequences are KGHSH and LQKENI. V was trimmed by 3 bases and J by 4 bases, leaving 13 bases between them. There are 15 residues in the CDR3. CDR3 DNA: TGTGCCAGCTCACCTGACTCCGGGGAAGGAAACACCATATATTTT. Encoded protein: CASSPDSGEGNTIYF.

In regard to this clone: One end of the junction does not line up with germline, which may come from a read error. This chain links TRBV5-1 with TRBJ1-1; the match to TRBD1 covers 8 bases. CDR1 is SGHRS and CDR2 is YFSETQ in the germline V gene. The CDR3 sequence is 14 residues long. The CDR3 sequence: CASSLDRANTEAFF. The CDR3 nucleotides read TGCGCCAGCAGTTTGGACAGGGCCAACACTGAAGCTTTCTTT.

V gene TRBV7-2 combines with J gene TRBJ1-1, with D maybe TRBD1 (6 bases). Germline V lookup: CDR1 SGHTA, CDR2 FQGNSA. V was cut by 3 bases and J by 0 bases, with 8 bases left in between. There are 14 residues in the CDR3. In nucleotides, the CDR3 is TGTGCCAGCAGCTTCACAGGGTTGAACACTGAAGCTTTCTTT. Encoded protein: CASSFTGLNTEAFF.

The chain employs TRBV3-1 (or the pseudogene TRBV3-2) and TRBJ1-1; 7 bases fit TRBD1. V dropped 5 bases and J dropped 1; count of bases not matched to a gene: 4. Looked up from germline, CDR1 is LGHDT and CDR2 is YNNKEL (reference sequence). The CDR3 spans 14 residues. The CDR3 DNA follows: TGTGCCAGCAGCATGGGACAGCAGAACACTGAAGCTTTCTTT. Protein sequence: CASSMGQQNTEAFF.

The chain employs TRBV4-1 and TRBJ1-6, with TRBD1 matching 10 bases. The CDR3 is 16 residues long. The trim removed 0 bases at V and 10 bases at J, leaving 6 bases unmatched. The V gene's germline CDR1 is MGHRA and CDR2 YSYEKL. For the CDR3, the DNA is TGCGCCAGCAGCCAAGATATGGACAGGGGGACCTCACCCCTCCACTTT. Residues: CASSQDMDRGTSPLHF.

J is TRBJ1-2 and V is TRBV12-3 or TRBV12-4; TRBD1 agrees at 7 bases. The CDR3 contains 12 residues. V gave up 6 bases and J gave up 8 bases; unmatched junction bases: 6. The CDR3 coding sequence is TGTGCCAGCAGCACGACAGGGACGGGCTACACCTTC. Its protein product is CASSTTGTGYTF.

The chain couples TRBV20-1 to TRBJ1-2; 9 bases are a match to TRBD1. Per the germline V gene, CDR1 is DFQATT and CDR2 is SNEGSKA (reference sequence). The CDR3 runs 11 residues. V lost 5 bases to trimming and J lost 6 bases; unmatched junction nucleotides: 1. The CDR3 nucleotides read TGCAGTGCTGGGGACAGGGATGGCTACACCTTC. Translation: CSAGDRDGYTF.

The chain carries TRBV6-6 and TRBJ1-2, with 9 bases fitting TRBD1. The V gene's germline CDR1 is MNHNY and CDR2 SVGAGI (reference sequence). J was trimmed by 7 bases and V by 6 bases; bases with no gene match: 15. This CDR3 has 16 residues. The CDR3 is CASRFSTEQGAGGYTF. The CDR3 DNA reads TGTGCCAGCAGGTTCTCTACGGAACAGGGGGCGGGTGGCTACACCTTC.

This clone was detected ten times or more. The chain employs TRBV29-1 and TRBJ1-5; TRBD1 is a possible D gene (6 bases). V shed 0 bases and J shed 5 bases, with 8 bases lying between them. Germline values: CDR1 SQVTM, CDR2 ANQGSEA. CDR3 length: 13 residues. The CDR3 region is CSVEEDRYQPQHF. CDR3 nucleotide sequence: TGCAGCGTTGAAGAGGACAGATATCAGCCCCAGCATTTT.

V gene TRBV10-2 combines with J gene TRBJ2-2; TRBD1 matches 12 bases. Germline lookup yields CDR1 WSHSY and CDR2 SAAADI. CDR3 length: 14 residues. V trimming: 8 bases; J trimming: 7 bases; junction bases outside the gene matches: 5. CDR3 loop: CASHGTGGFGELFF. CDR3 DNA sequence: TGCGCCAGCCACGGGACAGGGGGCTTCGGGGAGCTGTTTTTT.

The rearrangement uses TRBV30 and TRBJ1-5; D might be TRBD1 (5 bases). The CDR3 covers 13 residues. The V end lost 4 bases, the J end lost 4 bases, and 11 bases lay between the germline ends. Per germline, CDR1 GTSNPN and CDR2 SVGIG (reference sequence). For the CDR3, the DNA is TGTGCCTGGAATTCCGGGGGGAATCAGCCCCAGCATTTT. This translates into CAWNSGGNQPQHF.

CDR3 DNA sequence: TGTGCCAGTAGTATCTTGGGGCCGGCAGGAGACGGAAAACTGTTTTTT. Translating gives CASSILGPAGDGKLFF. This rearrangement joins TRBV19 to TRBJ1-4, with D possibly matching TRBD1 (5 bases). Between the trimmed V and J ends, which lost 3 bases and 10 bases, there was a span of 21 bases. The germline V gene has CDR1 LNHDA and CDR2 SQIVND (reference sequence). CDR3 length: 16 amino acids.

This chain connects TRBV6-2 or TRBV6-3 to TRBJ1-6, with D hard to call. Trimming stripped 4 bases from V and 0 bases from J, with 7 bases between. Germline V CDR1 and CDR2: MNHEY, SVGEGT. The CDR3 sequence is 15 residues long. CDR3: CASSSGGSYNSPLHF. The CDR3, as DNA: TGTGCCAGCAGTTCCGGCGGCTCCTATAATTCACCCCTCCACTTT.

This chain connects TRBV2 to TRBJ2-7, with D possibly being TRBD1 (5 bases). In germline, CDR1 is SNHLY, CDR2 FYNNEI. The CDR3 totals 11 residues. V was shortened by 4 bases and J by 6 bases, with 7 bases between the two germline ends. CDR3 sequence reads: CASSVRVEQYV. DNA for the CDR3: TGTGCCAGCAGTGTCAGGGTCGAGCAGTACGTC.

This rearrangement joins TRBV2 to TRBJ1-2; no reliable D call. In germline, CDR1 is SNHLY, CDR2 FYNNEI. This CDR3 region has 14 residues. Trimming stripped 7 bases from V and 3 bases from J, with 15 bases between. The CDR3 coding sequence is TGTGCCAGCATGCGCAGGTCGGTCGACTATGGCTACACCTTC. The encoded protein is CASMRRSVDYGYTF.

The V call is TRBV23-1, the J call TRBJ1-1, with D perhaps matching TRBD1 (6 bases). TRBV23-1 is filed as an ORF, its function uncertain. The germline V and J ends were trimmed by 1 base and 14 bases, with 11 bases remaining between them. The CDR3 totals 11 residues. CDR3 residues: CASSQYGGAFF. In nucleotides, the CDR3 is TGCGCCAGCAGTCAATATGGGGGCGCCTTCTTT.

CDR3 in amino acids: CASSLGFGGVETQYF. CDR3 bases: TGTGCCAGCAGTTTGGGGTTCGGCGGGGTGGAGACCCAGTACTTC. V is TRBV28 and J is TRBJ2-5, with D perhaps TRBD2 (6 bases). V shed 3 bases and J shed 5 bases, with 16 bases lying between them. Germline V gene sequence: CDR1 MDHEN, CDR2 SYDVKM. CDR3 size: 15 residues.

The chain links TRBV7-9 to TRBJ2-1; a possible D gene is TRBD2 (6 bases). Looked up from germline, CDR1 is SEHNR and CDR2 is FQNEAQ (reference sequence). CDR3 length equals 13 residues. V was clipped by 0 bases and J by 7 bases, with 7 bases between them. The CDR3 DNA sequence: TGTGCCAGCAGCTTAGCTGGGGGGAATGAGCAGTTCTTC. It is translated as CASSLAGGNEQFF.